The rows below give T cell receptor beta chains drawn from one sample of a study of radiotherapy plus CTLA-4 blockade in lung cancer. Repertoires were generated with immunoSEQ multiplex PCR, while TCRdb's copy carries only in-frame clones and drops some. The sample holds about 30,000 clones, 79% seen once. The material sequenced was peripheral blood, taken from a patient treated with radiotherapy plus ipilimumab. These receptors were obtained from a human donor with non-small cell lung cancer that progressed on radiotherapy plus ipilimumab. The CDR3 runs from the conserved cysteine through the conserved F or W. A D gene is named only where the DNA matches it firmly. Part of the rows lack a size; the others show once, few, many or a class for expanded clones.

D	size	J	V	CDR3	DNA
TRBD1	-	TRBJ1-1	TRBV7-9	CASSSERTGTAFF	TGTGCCAGCAGCTCCGAAAGGACAGGGACGGCTTTCTTT
TRBD1	-	TRBJ2-1	TRBV5-1	CASRPGQGNNEQFF	TGCGCCAGCAGACCGGGACAGGGTAACAATGAGCAGTTCTTC
-	-	TRBJ1-2	TRBV4-3	CASSLGAGITNYGYTF	TGCGCCAGCAGCCTTGGGGCAGGCATAACTAACTATGGCTACACCTTC
-	-	TRBJ2-1	TRBV11-2	CASSSRTTPLYNEQFF	TGTGCCAGCAGCTCTCGGACTACCCCGCTCTACAATGAGCAGTTCTTC
-	-	TRBJ2-1	TRBV6-5	CASSYSGANEQFF	TGTGCCAGCAGTTACTCTGGCGCCAATGAGCAGTTCTTC
TRBD1	-	TRBJ2-7	TRBV9	CASSVGGTGGYEQYF	TGTGCCAGCAGCGTAGGTGGGACAGGGGGCTACGAGCAGTACTTC
TRBD1	-	TRBJ1-5	TRBV19	CASRFGTGDQPQHF	TGTGCCAGTAGGTTCGGGACAGGGGACCAGCCCCAGCATTTT
-	-	TRBJ2-7	TRBV2	CASEDVGSYEQYF	TGTGCCAGCGAGGACGTAGGGAGCTACGAGCAGTACTTC
-	-	TRBJ2-3	TRBV5-1	CASSPPGADTQYF	TGCGCCAGCAGCCCCCCAGGCGCAGATACGCAGTATTTT
TRBD1	-	TRBJ1-1	TRBV27	CASSSTGGTEAFF	TGTGCCAGCAGCTCGACAGGGGGCACTGAAGCTTTCTTT
-	-	TRBJ2-3	TRBV29-1	CSVIWGGTDTQYF	TGCAGCGTCATCTGGGGGGGCACAGATACGCAGTATTTT
TRBD1	-	TRBJ2-7	TRBV6-5	CASSSWPGQGAEQYF	TGTGCCAGCAGTTCCTGGCCGGGACAGGGTGCCGAGCAGTACTTC
-	-	TRBJ2-3	TRBV11-2	CASSFTSQSTDTQYF	TGTGCCAGCAGCTTCACTAGCCAGAGCACAGATACGCAGTATTTT
-	few	TRBJ1-6	TRBV7-9	CASRDRSSYNSPLHF	TGTGCCAGCAGGGATAGGAGCTCCTATAATTCACCCCTCCACTTT
-	-	TRBJ1-2	TRBV5-6	CASSLRRNRDLYGYTF	TGTGCCAGCAGCTTGAGACGGAATCGGGATCTCTATGGCTACACCTTC
-	-	TRBJ1-5	TRBV5-5	CASSPGLMRGEPQHF	TGTGCCAGCAGCCCGGGACTGATGAGGGGGGAGCCCCAGCATTTT
-	-	TRBJ2-2	TRBV28	CASSPMPGRTGELFF	TGTGCCAGCAGTCCTATGCCCGGTCGCACCGGGGAGCTGTTTTTT
-	few	TRBJ1-2	TRBV5-4	CASSFFGGAYGYTF	TGTGCCAGCAGCTTTTTCGGGGGCGCCTATGGCTACACCTTC
TRBD1	-	TRBJ2-7	TRBV28	CASSPYRGSYEQYF	TGTGCCAGCAGTCCCTACAGGGGAAGTTACGAGCAGTACTTC
-	once	TRBJ2-1	TRBV28	CASSNQGPSSYNEQFF	TGTGCCAGCAGTAATCAGGGGCCATCTTCCTACAATGAGCAGTTCTTC
TRBD1	-	TRBJ2-2	TRBV10-3	CAISGDRGLGNTGELFF	TGTGCCATCAGTGGGGACAGGGGGCTGGGAAACACCGGGGAGCTGTTTTTT
-	few	TRBJ2-7	TRBV7-9	CASSRREVYEQYF	TGTGCCAGCAGCCGGAGGGAGGTCTACGAGCAGTACTTC
-	few	TRBJ2-2	TRBV6-6	CASILNPDTGELFF	TGTGCCAGCATCCTTAATCCAGACACCGGGGAGCTGTTTTTT
-	once	TRBJ1-5	TRBV28	CASSLGGGAYQPQHF	TGTGCCAGCAGTTTGGGAGGAGGGGCCTATCAGCCCCAGCATTTT
TRBD1	-	TRBJ2-5	TRBV7-9	CASSRGQGIQETQYF	TGTGCCAGCAGCAGGGGGCAGGGAATCCAAGAGACCCAGTACTTC
-	-	TRBJ2-1	TRBV7-9	CASSPPARWGNEQFF	TGTGCCAGCAGCCCGCCAGCTAGATGGGGCAATGAGCAGTTCTTC
TRBD1	-	TRBJ1-1	TRBV5-1	CASSLGQGARNTEAFF	TGCGCCAGCAGCTTGGGGCAGGGGGCGCGTAACACTGAAGCTTTCTTT